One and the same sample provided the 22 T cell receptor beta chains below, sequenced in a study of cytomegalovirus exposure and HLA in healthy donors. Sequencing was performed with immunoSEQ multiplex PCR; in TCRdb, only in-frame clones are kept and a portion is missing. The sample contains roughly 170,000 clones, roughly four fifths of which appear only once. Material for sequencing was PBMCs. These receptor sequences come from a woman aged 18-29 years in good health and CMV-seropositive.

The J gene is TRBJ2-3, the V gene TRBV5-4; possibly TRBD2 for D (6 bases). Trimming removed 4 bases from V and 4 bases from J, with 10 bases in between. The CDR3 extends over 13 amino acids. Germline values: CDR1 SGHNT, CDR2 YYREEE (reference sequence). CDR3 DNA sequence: TGTGCCAGCAGCCCCGGCGGGGCAGATACGCAGTATTTT. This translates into CASSPGGADTQYF.

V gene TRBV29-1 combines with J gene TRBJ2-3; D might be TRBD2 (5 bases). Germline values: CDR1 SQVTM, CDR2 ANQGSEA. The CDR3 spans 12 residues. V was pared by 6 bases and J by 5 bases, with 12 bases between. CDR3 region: CSVPIRGDTQYF. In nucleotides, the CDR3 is TGCAGCGTCCCCATCCGGGGAGATACGCAGTATTTT.

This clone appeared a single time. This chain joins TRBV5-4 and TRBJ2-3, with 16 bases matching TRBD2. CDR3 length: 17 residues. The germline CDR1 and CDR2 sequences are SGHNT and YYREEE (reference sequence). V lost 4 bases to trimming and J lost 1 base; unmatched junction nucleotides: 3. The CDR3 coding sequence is TGTGCCAGCAGCCGGGGACTAGCGGGGGGGGGCACAGATACGCAGTATTTT. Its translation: CASSRGLAGGGTDTQYF.

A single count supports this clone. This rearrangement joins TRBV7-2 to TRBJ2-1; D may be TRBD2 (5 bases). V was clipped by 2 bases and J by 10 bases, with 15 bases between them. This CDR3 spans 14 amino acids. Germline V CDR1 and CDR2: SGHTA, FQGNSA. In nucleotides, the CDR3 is TGTGCCAGCAGCTTATCGACGGGGATCGAAGAGCAGTTCTTC. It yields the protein CASSLSTGIEEQFF.

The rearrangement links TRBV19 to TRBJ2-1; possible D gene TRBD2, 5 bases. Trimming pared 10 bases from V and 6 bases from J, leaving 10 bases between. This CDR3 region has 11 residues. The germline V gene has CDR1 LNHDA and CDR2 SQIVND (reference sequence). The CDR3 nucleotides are TGTGCCACCGCGAGCGGCAATGAGCAGTTCTTC. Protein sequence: CATASGNEQFF.

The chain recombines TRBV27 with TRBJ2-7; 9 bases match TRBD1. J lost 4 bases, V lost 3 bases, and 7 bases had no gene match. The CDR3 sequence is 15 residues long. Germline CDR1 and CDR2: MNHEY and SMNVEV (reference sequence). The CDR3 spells CASSFGQGIMYEQYF. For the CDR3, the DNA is TGTGCCAGCAGTTTCGGACAGGGGATAATGTACGAGCAGTACTTC.

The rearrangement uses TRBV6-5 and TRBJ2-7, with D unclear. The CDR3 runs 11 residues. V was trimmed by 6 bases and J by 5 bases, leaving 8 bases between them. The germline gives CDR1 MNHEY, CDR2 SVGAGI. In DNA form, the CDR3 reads TGTGCCAGCAGATCAGTCCACGAGCAGTACTTC. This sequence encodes CASRSVHEQYF.

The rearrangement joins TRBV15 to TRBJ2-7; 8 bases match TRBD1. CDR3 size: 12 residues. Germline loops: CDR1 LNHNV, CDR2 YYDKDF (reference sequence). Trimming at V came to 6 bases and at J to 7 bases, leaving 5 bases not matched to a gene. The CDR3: CATRQGAYEQYF. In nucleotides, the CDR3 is TGTGCCACCAGGCAGGGGGCGTATGAGCAGTACTTC.

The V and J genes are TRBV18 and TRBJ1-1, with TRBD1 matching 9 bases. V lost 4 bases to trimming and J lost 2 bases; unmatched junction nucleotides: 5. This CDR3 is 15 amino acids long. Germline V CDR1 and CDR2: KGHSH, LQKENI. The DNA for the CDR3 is TGTGCCAGCTCACAAATGGGACAGGGTAACACTGAAGCTTTCTTT. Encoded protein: CASSQMGQGNTEAFF.

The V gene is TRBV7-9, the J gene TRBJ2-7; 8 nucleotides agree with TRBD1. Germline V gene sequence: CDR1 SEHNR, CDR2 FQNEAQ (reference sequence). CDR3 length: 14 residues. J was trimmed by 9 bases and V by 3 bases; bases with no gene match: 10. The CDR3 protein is CASSFQQGVDMQYF. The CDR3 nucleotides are TGTGCCAGCAGCTTCCAACAGGGGGTTGATATGCAGTACTTC.

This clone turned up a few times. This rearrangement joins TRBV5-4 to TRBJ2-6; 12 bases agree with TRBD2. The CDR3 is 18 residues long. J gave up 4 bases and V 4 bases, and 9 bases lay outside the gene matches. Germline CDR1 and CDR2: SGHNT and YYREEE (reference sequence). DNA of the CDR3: TGTGCCAGCAGCCCTGGGACTAGCGGGTCCCCCGGGGCCAACGTCCTGACTTTC. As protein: CASSPGTSGSPGANVLTF.

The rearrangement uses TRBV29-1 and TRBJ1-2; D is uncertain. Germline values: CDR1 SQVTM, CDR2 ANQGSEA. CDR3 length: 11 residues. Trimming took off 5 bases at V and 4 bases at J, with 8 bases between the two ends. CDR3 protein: CSVQGSYGYTF. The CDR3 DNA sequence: TGCAGCGTTCAAGGCAGCTATGGCTACACCTTC. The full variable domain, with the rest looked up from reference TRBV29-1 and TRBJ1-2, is SAVISQKPSRDICQRGTSLTIQCQVDSQVTMMFWYRQQPGQSLTLIATANQGSEATYESGFVIDKFPISRPNLTFSTLTVSNMSPEDSSIYLCSVQGSYGYTFGSGTRLTVV.

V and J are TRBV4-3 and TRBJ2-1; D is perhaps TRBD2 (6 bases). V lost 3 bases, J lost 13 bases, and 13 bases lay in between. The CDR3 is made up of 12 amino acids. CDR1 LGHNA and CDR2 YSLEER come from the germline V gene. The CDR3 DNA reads TGCGCCAGCAGCCACCTTAGGAGGGAACAGTTCTTC. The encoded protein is CASSHLRREQFF.

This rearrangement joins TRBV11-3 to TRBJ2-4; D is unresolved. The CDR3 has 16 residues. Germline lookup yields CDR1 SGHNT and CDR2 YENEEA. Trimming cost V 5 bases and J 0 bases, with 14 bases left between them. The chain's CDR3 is CASSLEKVLAKNIQYF. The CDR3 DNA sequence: TGTGCCAGCAGCCTGGAGAAGGTACTAGCCAAAAACATTCAGTACTTC. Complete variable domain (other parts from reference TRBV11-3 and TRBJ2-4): EAGVVQSPRYKIIEKKQPVAFWCNPISGHNTLYWYLQNLGQGPELLIRYENEEAVDDSQLPKDRFSAERLKGVDSTLKIQPAELGDSAVYLCASSLEKVLAKNIQYFGAGTRLSVL.

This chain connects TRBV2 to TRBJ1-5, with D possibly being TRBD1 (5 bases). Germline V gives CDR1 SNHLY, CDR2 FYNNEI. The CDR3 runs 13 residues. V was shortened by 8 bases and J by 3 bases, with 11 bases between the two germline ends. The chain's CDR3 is CASAGDNNQPQHF. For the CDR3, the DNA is TGTGCCAGCGCGGGGGATAACAATCAGCCCCAGCATTTT.

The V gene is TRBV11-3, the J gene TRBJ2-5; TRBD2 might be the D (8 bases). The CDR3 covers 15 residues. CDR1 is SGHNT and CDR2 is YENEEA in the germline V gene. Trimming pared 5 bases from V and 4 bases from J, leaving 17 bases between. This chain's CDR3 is CASSPGQAGGETQYF. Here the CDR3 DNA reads TGTGCCAGCAGCCCAGGACAGGCGGGGGGAGAGACCCAGTACTTC.

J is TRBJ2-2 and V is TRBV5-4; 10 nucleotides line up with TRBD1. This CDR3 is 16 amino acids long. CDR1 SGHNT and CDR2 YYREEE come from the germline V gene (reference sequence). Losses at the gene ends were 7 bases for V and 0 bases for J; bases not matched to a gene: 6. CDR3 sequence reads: CASSPGTGANTGELFF. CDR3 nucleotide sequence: TGTGCCAGCTCCCCCGGGACAGGGGCGAACACCGGGGAGCTGTTTTTT. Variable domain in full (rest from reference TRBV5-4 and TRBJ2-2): ETGVTQSPTHLIKTRGQQVTLRCSSQSGHNTVSWYQQALGQGPQFIFQYYREEENGRGNFPPRFSGLQFPNYSSELNVNALELDDSALYLCASSPGTGANTGELFFGEGSRLTVL.

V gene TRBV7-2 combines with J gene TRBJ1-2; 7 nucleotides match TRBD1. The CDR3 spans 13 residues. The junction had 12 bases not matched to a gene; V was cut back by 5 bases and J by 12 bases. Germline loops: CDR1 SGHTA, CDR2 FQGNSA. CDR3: CASSGRDRALDTF. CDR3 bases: TGTGCCAGCAGCGGGCGGGACAGAGCTCTGGACACCTTC.

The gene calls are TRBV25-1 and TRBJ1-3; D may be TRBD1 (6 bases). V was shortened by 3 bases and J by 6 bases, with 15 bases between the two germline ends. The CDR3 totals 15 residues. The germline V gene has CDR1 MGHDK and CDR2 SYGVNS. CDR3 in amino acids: CASSETGTPPNTIYF. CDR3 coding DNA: TGTGCCAGCAGTGAGACCGGGACACCCCCAAACACCATATATTTT.

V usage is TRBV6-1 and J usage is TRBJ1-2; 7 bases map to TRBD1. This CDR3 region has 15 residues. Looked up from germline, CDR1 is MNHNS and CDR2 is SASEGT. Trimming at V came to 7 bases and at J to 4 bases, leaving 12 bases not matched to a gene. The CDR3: CASTEGAWWVYGYTF. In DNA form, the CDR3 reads TGTGCCAGCACCGAGGGGGCCTGGTGGGTCTATGGCTACACCTTC.

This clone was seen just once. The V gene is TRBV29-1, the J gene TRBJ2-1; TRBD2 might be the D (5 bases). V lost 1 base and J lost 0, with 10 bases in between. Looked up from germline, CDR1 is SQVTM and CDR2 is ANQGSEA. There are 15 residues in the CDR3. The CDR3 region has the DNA TGCAGCGTTGAAGTGCGAGGGAGCTCCTACAATGAGCAGTTCTTC. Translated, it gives CSVEVRGSSYNEQFF.

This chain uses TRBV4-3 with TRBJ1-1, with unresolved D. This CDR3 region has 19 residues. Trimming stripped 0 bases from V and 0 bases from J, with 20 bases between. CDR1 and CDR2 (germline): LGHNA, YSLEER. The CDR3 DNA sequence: TGCGCCAGCAGCCAAGATCCCGGGAGCTTACTTGGGATGAACACTGAAGCTTTCTTT. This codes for CASSQDPGSLLGMNTEAFF.